This T cell receptor beta chain was sequenced during a study of T cells in Graves' hyperthyroidism and ophthalmopathy. The CDR3 regions of TCR beta were amplified from RNA transcripts. Initially, a first-round RT-PCR of the TCR CDR3 employed the HTBI primer set. TCRdb redid the calling of the multiplex PCR reads with MiXCR, one entry per CDR3 protein. The data show fewer than 500,000 distinct CDR3 sequences, roughly 14% seen once. Ten or more counts support this clonotype. PBMCs were collected from a roughly 9.7 ml volume of fresh peripheral blood. The TCR originated in a man aged 25 to 40 with Graves' hyperthyroidism that later progressed to Graves' ophthalmopathy. Sequencing was performed on blood.

CDR3 DNA sequence: TGTGCCAGCAGCTTCCTTTGGGAGACCCAGTACTTC. Its protein product is CASSFLWETQYF. The chain links TRBV11-2 to TRBJ2-5, with D unresolved. The V gene lost 3 bases and the J gene lost 5 bases, with 7 bases spanning the gap. The CDR3 sequence is 12 residues long. Looked up from germline, CDR1 is SGHAT and CDR2 is FQNNGV.